This TCR beta chain derives from a study of OX40 agonist ivuxolimab in advanced cancers. Notes on the research overall: Ivuxolimab was an agonistic, fully human IgG2 monoclonal antibody directed against OX40 (CD134), a costimulatory receptor. Intravenous ivuxolimab was administered to patients every 2 weeks at six dose levels: 0.01, 0.1, 0.3, 1.5, 3 and 10 mg/kg. Among the approximately 54 dose-escalation patients, some 20 had hepatocellular carcinoma, roughly 15 melanoma, 9 renal cell carcinoma and 9 head and neck cancer. In the dose-escalation cohort, approximately 82% of patients were male, and the mean age was roughly 56 years with a range of roughly 20 to 85. Patients were allowed to have had prior anti-PD-1, anti-PD-L1 or anti-CTLA-4 therapy, and around 40% of the dose-escalation patients had previously received checkpoint inhibitors. Partial responses occurred in three dose-escalation patients: two with cutaneous melanoma and one with hepatocellular carcinoma. The point of sequencing TCRbeta in the periphery was to test whether ivuxolimab changed TCR sequence diversity and drove clonal T-cell expansion. The monotherapy dose-escalation portion (N ≈ 50 patients) of the phase I ivuxolimab trial is reported in the paper.

The trial excluded patients who had a history of autoimmune disease or who were on systemic immunosuppression. Peripheral blood for TCR sequencing was collected from all dose cohorts at baseline, on cycle 4 day 1, and on cycle 7 day 1. Samples came from an open-label, multicenter, first-in-human phase I dose-escalation trial of ivuxolimab. Adults with locally advanced or metastatic melanoma, renal cell carcinoma, hepatocellular carcinoma or head and neck squamous cell carcinoma were enrolled in the trial. Before TCR sequencing, CD4+ T cells and CD8+ T cells from peripheral blood were sorted into separate populations. About this clone: The antigen it binds to is not known. Base qualities are not provided; no much larger clone lies one nucleotide away.

Overall study results and their limits: Antigen specificity was not determined for the clonally expanded peripheral T cells. Low levels of normalized T-cell clonal expansion were also shown by some nonresponding patients. In the 0.1-3.0 mg/kg groups, partial responders had among the lowest normalized peripheral clonal expansion, particularly in CD8+ T cells. At doses from 0.1 to 3.0 mg/kg, clonal expansion was seen in both CD4+ and CD8+ blood T cells between baseline and week 6. After ivuxolimab, CD8+ T cells had more expanded clones than CD4+ T cells on average.

Genomic DNA was extracted from sorted cells for sequencing of the TCRbeta CDR3 region. TCRbeta CDR3 regions were sequenced using the immunoSEQ Assay. As stored in TCRdb, this immuneACCESS dataset retains in-frame rearrangements with V and J assigned. A fraction of the clones does not appear; measured against another copy, unresolved V genes explain less than half of the discrepancy, and the remainder lacks a known reason. This sample is represented by tens of thousands of clones; under 95% of them were singletons. The ten largest clones capture 0.7% to 0.95% of the sample. Trimmed from V: 3 bases; trimmed from J: 1 base; junction bases lacking a gene match: 10. Including the terminal cysteine and phenylalanine, the CDR3 comprises 17 residues. Of all the DNA, just the CDR3 is kept, 51 bases in frame from base 1. From the germline V gene (reference sequence), CDR1 is MNHEY and CDR2 is SMNVEV.

The receptor was derived from an adult with an advanced solid tumor such as melanoma, head and neck, liver or kidney cancer. The chain is assembled from TRBV27 and TRBJ1-1; 8 middle bases align to TRBD1. Specimen: CD4+ or CD8+ T cells sorted from blood, collected in a trial of the OX40 agonist ivuxolimab. The CDR3 sequence is CASSFSQGVEGNTEAFF. The sequenced DNA is TGTGCCAGCAGTTTTTCACAGGGGGTCGAGGGGAACACTGAAGCTTTCTTT.